This TCR beta chain was recovered during a study of molecular identifiers for immune sequencing clone quantification. Using 10%, 30% or 50% RNA, naive CD8 libraries were derived from approximately 20,000 to 980,000 sorted cells. Sorted naive CD8 T cells were those defined as CD8+CD4-CCR7+CD45RA+. The study, taken as a whole, reports: Detection of one spiked Jurkat cell's TCR RNA reportedly worked in one million naive cells.

This clonotype has only a few counts. No antigen is known for it. A single record per CDR3 protein comes from TCRdb applying MiXCR to the PCR reads. The sample holds 550,000 to 750,000 distinct CDR3 sequences; 15% to 20% are singletons and the top ten take about 0.9%. The germline gives CDR1 SGHTA, CDR2 FQGNSA. V lost 5 bases, J lost 3 bases, and 9 bases stayed unmatched. CDR3 length: 15 residues. This receptor was taken from a human donor in good health. Some libraries in this study had Jurkat cell RNA spiked in. This sequence joins TRBV7-2 and TRBJ1-1, with TRBD1 matching 7 bases. Sequencing used naive CD8+ T cells from blood, with Jurkat cell RNA spiked in. Subset: FACS-sorted CD8+CD4-CCR7+CD45RA+ naive T cells. CDR3 in DNA: TGTGCCAGCAGCCTACGACAGGGTGTCGACACTGAAGCTTTCTTT. This translates into CASSLRQGVDTEAFF.